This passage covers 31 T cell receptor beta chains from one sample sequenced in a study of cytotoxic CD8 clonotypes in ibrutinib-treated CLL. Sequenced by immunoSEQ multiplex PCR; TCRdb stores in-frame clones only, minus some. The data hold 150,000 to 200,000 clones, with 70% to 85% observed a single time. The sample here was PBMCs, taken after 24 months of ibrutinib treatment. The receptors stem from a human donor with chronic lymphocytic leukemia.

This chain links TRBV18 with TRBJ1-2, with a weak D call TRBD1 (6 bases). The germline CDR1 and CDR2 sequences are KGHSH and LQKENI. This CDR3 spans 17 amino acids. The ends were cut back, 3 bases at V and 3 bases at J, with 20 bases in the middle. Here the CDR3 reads CASSPRFSGALDYGYTF. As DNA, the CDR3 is TGTGCCAGCTCACCTCGCTTCTCGGGGGCTCTTGACTATGGCTACACCTTC. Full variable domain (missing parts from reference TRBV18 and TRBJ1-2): NAGVMQNPRHLVRRRGQEARLRCSPMKGHSHVYWYRQLPEEGLKFMVYLQKENIIDESGMPKERFSAEFPKEGPSILRIQQVVRGDSAAYFCASSPRFSGALDYGYTFGSGTRLTVV.

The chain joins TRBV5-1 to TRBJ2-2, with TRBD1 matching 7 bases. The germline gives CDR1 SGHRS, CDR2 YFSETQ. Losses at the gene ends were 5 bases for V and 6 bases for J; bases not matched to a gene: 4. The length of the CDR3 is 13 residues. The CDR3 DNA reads TGCGCCAGCAGTTCCCAGGGGGCCGGGGAGCTGTTTTTT. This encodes CASSSQGAGELFF.

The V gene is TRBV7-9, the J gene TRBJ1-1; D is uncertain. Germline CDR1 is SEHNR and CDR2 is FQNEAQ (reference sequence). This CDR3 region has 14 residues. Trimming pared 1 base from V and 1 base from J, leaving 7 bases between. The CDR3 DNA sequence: TGTGCCAGCAGCTTAGGGCTGGGGAACACTGAAGCTTTCTTT. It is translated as CASSLGLGNTEAFF.

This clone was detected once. For the CDR3, the DNA is TGTGCCGCGAGGGGGTGGTACGAGCAGTACTTC. Residues: CAARGWYEQYF. This chain links TRBV28 with TRBJ2-7; possible D gene TRBD1, 6 bases. This CDR3 comprises 11 residues. V was cut by 11 bases and J by 4 bases, with 12 bases left in between. Germline-derived CDR1 and CDR2 are MDHEN and SYDVKM.

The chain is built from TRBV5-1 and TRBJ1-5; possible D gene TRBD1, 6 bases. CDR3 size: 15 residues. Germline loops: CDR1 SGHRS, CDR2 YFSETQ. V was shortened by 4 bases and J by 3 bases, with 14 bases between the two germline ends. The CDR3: CASSNGQGPNQPQHF. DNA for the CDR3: TGCGCCAGCAGCAACGGTCAGGGGCCCAATCAGCCCCAGCATTTT.

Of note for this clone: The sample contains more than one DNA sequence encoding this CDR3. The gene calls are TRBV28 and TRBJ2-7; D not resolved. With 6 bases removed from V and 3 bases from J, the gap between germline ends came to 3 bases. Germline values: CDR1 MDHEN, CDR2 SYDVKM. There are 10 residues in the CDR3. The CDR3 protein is CASSHYEQYF. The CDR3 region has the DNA TGTGCCAGCAGCCACTACGAGCAGTACTTC. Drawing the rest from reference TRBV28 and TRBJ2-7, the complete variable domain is DVKVTQSSRYLVKRTGEKVFLECVQDMDHENMFWYRQDPGLGLRLIYFSYDVKMKEKGDIPEGYSVSREKKERFSLILESASTNQTSMYLCASSHYEQYFGPGTRLTVT.

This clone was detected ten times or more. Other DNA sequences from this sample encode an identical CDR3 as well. The CDR3 is CASSLGGTNYGYTF. The DNA of the CDR3 is TGTGCCAGCAGCTTGGGAGGGACTAACTATGGCTACACCTTC. The rearrangement links TRBV5-4 to TRBJ1-2; unclear D gene. This CDR3 comprises 14 residues. V was shortened by 0 bases and J by 0 bases, with 6 bases between the two germline ends. CDR1 is SGHNT and CDR2 is YYREEE in the germline V gene (reference sequence). The variable domain in full, completed from reference TRBV5-4 and TRBJ1-2, reads ETGVTQSPTHLIKTRGQQVTLRCSSQSGHNTVSWYQQALGQGPQFIFQYYREEENGRGNFPPRFSGLQFPNYSSELNVNALELDDSALYLCASSLGGTNYGYTFGSGTRLTVV.

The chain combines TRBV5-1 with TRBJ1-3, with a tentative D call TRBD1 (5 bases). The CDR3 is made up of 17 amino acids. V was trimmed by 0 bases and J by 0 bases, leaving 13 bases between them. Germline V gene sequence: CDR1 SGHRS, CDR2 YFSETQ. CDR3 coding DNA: TGCGCCAGCAGCTTGGTCGCTGGGGGGAGCTCTGGAAACACCATATATTTT. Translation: CASSLVAGGSSGNTIYF.

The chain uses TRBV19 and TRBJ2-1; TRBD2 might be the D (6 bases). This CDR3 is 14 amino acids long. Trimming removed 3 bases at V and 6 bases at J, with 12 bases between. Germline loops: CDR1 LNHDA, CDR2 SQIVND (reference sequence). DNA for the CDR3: TGTGCCAGTAGTATCCTAGGGAGGTCCAATGAGCAGTTCTTC. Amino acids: CASSILGRSNEQFF.

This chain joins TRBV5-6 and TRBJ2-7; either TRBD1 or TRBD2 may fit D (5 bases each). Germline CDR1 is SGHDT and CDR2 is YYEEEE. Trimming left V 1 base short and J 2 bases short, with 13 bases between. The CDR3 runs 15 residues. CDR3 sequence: CASSLWGWAPYEQYF. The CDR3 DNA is TGTGCCAGCAGCTTGTGGGGGTGGGCCCCCTACGAGCAGTACTTC.

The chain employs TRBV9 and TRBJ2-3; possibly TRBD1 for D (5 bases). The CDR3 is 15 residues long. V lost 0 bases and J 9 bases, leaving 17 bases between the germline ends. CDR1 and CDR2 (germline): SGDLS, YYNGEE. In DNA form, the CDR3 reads TGTGCCAGCAGCGTAGGGGGCGGCCAAATAGAAACGCAGTATTTT. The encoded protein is CASSVGGGQIETQYF.

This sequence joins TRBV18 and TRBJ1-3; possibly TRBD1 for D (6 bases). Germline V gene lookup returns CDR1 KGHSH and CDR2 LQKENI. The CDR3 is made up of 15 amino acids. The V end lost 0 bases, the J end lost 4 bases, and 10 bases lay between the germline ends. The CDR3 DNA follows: TGTGCCAGCTCACCACCGATCAGGGGAGGAAACACCATATATTTT. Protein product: CASSPPIRGGNTIYF. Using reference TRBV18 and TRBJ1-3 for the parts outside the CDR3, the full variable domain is NAGVMQNPRHLVRRRGQEARLRCSPMKGHSHVYWYRQLPEEGLKFMVYLQKENIIDESGMPKERFSAEFPKEGPSILRIQQVVRGDSAAYFCASSPPIRGGNTIYFGEGSWLTVV.

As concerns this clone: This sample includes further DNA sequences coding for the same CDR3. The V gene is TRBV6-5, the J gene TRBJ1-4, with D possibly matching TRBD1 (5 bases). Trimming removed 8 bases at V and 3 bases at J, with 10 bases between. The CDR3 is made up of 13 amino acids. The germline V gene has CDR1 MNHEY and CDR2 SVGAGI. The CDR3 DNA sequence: TGTGCCAGCTCGGGCAGGGCTAATGAAAAACTGTTTTTT. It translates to CASSGRANEKLFF.

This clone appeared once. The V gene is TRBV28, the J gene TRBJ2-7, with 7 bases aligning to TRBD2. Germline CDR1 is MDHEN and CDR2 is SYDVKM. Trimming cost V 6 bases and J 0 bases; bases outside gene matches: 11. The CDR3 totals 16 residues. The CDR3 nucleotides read TGTGCCAGCAGCGTTAGTCAGGCGGGAGCCTCCTACGAGCAGTACTTC. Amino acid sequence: CASSVSQAGASYEQYF.

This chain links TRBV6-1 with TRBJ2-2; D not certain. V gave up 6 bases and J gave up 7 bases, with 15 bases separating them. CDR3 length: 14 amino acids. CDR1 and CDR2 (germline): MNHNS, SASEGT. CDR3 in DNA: TGTGCCAGCAGCCCGCTAGGGTATGGCGGGGAGCTGTTTTTT. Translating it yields CASSPLGYGGELFF.

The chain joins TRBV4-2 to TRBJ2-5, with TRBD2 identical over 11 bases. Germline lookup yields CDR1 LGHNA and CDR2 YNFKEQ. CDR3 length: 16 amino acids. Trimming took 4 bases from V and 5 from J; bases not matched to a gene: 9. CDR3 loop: CASSPLSGGVLETQYF. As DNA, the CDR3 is TGTGCCAGCAGCCCCCTTAGCGGGGGGGTTTTGGAGACCCAGTACTTC.

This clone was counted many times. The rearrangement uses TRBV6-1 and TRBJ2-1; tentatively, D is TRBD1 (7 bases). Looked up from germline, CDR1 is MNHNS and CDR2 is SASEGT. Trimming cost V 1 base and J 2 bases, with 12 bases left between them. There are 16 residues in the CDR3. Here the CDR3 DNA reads TGTGCCAGCAGTGAAGAGGGGGGACAGACCTACAATGAGCAGTTCTTC. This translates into CASSEEGGQTYNEQFF.

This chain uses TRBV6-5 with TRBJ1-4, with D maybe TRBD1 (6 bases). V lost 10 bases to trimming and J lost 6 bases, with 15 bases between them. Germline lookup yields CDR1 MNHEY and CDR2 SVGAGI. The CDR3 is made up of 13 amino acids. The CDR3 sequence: CATKQGIHEKLFF. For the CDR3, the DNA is TGTGCCACTAAACAGGGTATCCATGAAAAACTGTTTTTT.

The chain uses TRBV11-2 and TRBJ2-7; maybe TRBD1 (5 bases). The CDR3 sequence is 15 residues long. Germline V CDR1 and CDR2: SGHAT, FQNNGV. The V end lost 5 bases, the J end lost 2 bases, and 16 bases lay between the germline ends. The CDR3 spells CASSLGPPRTYEQYF. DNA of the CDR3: TGTGCCAGCAGCCTGGGGCCACCGAGAACCTACGAGCAGTACTTC.

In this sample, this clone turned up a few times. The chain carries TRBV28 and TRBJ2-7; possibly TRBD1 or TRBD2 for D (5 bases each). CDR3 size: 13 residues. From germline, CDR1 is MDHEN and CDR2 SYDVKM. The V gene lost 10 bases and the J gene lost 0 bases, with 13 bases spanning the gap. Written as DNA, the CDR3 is TGTGCCAACCGGGACGACAGCTCCTACGAGCAGTACTTC. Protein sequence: CANRDDSSYEQYF. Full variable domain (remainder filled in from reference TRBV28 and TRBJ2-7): DVKVTQSSRYLVKRTGEKVFLECVQDMDHENMFWYRQDPGLGLRLIYFSYDVKMKEKGDIPEGYSVSREKKERFSLILESASTNQTSMYLCANRDDSSYEQYFGPGTRLTVT.

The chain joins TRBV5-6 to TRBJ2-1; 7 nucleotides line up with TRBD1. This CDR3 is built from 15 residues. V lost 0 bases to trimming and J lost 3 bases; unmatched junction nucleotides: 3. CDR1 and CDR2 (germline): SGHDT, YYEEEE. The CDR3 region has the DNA TGTGCCAGCAGCTTGGGGGGGACAGTCTACAATGAGCAGTTCTTC. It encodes CASSLGGTVYNEQFF.

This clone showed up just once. CDR3 region: CASSEIMLLSPYNEQFF. CDR3 coding DNA: TGTGCCAGCAGTGAAATAATGCTCTTATCACCTTACAATGAGCAGTTCTTC. This sequence joins TRBV6-1 and TRBJ2-1; the D is unclear. In germline, CDR1 is MNHNS, CDR2 SASEGT. Trimming left V 2 bases short and J 4 bases short, with 18 bases between. The CDR3 is 17 residues long.

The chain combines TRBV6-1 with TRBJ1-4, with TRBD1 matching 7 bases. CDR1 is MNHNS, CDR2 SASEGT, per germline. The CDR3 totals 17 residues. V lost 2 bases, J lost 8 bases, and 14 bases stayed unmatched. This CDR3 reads CASSEKWLTGSLEKLFF. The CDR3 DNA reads TGTGCCAGCAGTGAAAAGTGGCTGACAGGGTCGTTGGAAAAACTGTTTTTT.

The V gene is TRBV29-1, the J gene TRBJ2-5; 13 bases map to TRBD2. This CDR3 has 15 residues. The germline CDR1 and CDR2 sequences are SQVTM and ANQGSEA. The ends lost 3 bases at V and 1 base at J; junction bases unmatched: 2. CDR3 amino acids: CSVDGLAGAQETQYF. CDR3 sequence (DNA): TGCAGCGTTGATGGACTAGCGGGAGCCCAAGAGACCCAGTACTTC.

The CDR3 region is CSASSHPSQYF. The CDR3 DNA reads as TGCAGTGCTAGTTCGCACCCATCGCAGTATTTT. The V call is TRBV20-1, the J call TRBJ2-3; D not resolved. Trimming took 3 bases from V and 10 from J, leaving 11 bases between them. The CDR3 is 11 residues long. CDR1 and CDR2 (germline): DFQATT, SNEGSKA (reference sequence).

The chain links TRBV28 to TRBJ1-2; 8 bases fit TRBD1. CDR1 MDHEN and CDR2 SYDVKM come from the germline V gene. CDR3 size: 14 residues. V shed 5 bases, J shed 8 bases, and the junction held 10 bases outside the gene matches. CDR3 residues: CASSPGDRRGGYTF. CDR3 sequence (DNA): TGTGCCAGCAGTCCGGGGGACAGGAGAGGAGGCTACACCTTC.

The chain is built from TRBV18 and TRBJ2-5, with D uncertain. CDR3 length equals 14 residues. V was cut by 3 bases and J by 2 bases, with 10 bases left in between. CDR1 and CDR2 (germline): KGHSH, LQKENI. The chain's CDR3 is CASSPPQQQETQYF. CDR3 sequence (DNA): TGTGCCAGCTCACCCCCACAGCAGCAAGAGACCCAGTACTTC.

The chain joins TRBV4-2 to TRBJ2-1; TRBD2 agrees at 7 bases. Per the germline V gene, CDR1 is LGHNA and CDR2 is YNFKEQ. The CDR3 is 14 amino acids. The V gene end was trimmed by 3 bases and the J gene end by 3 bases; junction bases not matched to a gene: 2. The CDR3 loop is CASSQGGSYNEQFF. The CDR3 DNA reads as TGTGCCAGCAGCCAGGGAGGGAGCTACAATGAGCAGTTCTTC.

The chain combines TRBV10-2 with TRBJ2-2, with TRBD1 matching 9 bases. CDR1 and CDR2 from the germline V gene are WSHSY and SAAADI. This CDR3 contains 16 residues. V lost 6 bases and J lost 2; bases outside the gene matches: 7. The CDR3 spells CASRKPGQGNTGELFF. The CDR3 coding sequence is TGCGCCAGCAGGAAGCCGGGACAGGGCAACACCGGGGAGCTGTTTTTT.

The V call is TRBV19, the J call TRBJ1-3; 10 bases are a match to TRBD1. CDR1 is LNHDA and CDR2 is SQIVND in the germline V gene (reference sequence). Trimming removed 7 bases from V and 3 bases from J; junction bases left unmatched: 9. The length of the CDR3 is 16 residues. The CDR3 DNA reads TGTGCCAGTAAGCAGACCGGGACAGGGGTTGGAAACACCATATATTTT. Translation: CASKQTGTGVGNTIYF.

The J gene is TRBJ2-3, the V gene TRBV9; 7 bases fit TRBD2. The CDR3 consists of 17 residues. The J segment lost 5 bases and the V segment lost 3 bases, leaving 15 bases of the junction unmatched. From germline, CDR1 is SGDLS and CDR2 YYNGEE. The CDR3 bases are TGTGCCAGCAGCGCGACGCCTAGCGGCCGAGCAGTAGATACGCAGTATTTT. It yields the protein CASSATPSGRAVDTQYF.